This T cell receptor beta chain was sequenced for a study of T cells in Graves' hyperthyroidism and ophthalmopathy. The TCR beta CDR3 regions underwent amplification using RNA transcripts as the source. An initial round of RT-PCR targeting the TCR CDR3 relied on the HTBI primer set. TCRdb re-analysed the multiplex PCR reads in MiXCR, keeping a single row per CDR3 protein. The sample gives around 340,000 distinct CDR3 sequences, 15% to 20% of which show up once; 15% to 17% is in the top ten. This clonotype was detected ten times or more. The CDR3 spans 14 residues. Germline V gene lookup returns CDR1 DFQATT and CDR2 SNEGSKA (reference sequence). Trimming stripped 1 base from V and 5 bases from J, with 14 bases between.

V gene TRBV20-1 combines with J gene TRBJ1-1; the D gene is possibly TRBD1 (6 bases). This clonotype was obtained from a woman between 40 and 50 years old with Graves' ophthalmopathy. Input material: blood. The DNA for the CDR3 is TGCAGTGCTAGAGCGGGCCCAGGGGTTACTGAAGCTTTCTTT. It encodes CSARAGPGVTEAFF.